The next 29 T cell receptor beta chains were all read from a single sample in a study of radiotherapy plus CTLA-4 blockade in lung cancer. Profiled with immunoSEQ multiplex PCR; TCRdb holds only in-frame clones, not every one. The repertoire has about 38,000 clones, over 65% of them found once; the top ten carry under 10%. The input for sequencing was peripheral blood, taken from a patient treated with radiotherapy plus ipilimumab. These receptors were taken from a human donor with non-small cell lung cancer who had stable disease on radiotherapy plus ipilimumab.

The CDR3 reads CASSPRLAGVLTDTQYF. The DNA of the CDR3 is TGTGCCAGCAGCCCCCGACTAGCGGGGGTCCTTACAGATACGCAGTATTTT. The chain uses TRBV9 and TRBJ2-3; TRBD2 matches 12 bases. Germline CDR1 reads SGDLS; CDR2 reads YYNGEE. This CDR3 is 17 amino acids long. With V trimmed by 4 bases and J by 3 bases, 9 bases remained unmatched.

The CDR3 sequence is CASSQTASSYNEQFF. CDR3 DNA sequence: TGCGCCAGCAGCCAAACAGCGAGCTCCTACAATGAGCAGTTCTTC. The J gene is TRBJ2-1, the V gene TRBV4-3; D is unclear. The CDR3 runs to 15 residues. V lost 2 bases, J lost 0 bases, and 8 bases lay in between. Germline lookup yields CDR1 LGHNA and CDR2 YSLEER.

The rearrangement joins TRBV7-9 to TRBJ1-1; D is perhaps TRBD1 (5 bases). The CDR3 runs to 14 residues. V gave up 0 bases and J gave up 5 bases, with 10 bases separating them. Germline values: CDR1 SEHNR, CDR2 FQNEAQ (reference sequence). The CDR3 loop is CASSLAAGKTEAFF. The CDR3, as DNA: TGTGCCAGCAGCTTAGCGGCAGGGAAAACTGAAGCTTTCTTT.

The sample holds one count of this clone. The V call is TRBV7-2, the J call TRBJ1-4; no firm D call. Germline V gene lookup returns CDR1 SGHTA and CDR2 FQGNSA. Between the trimmed V and J ends, which lost 1 base and 0 bases, there was a span of 6 bases. The CDR3 loop spans 15 amino acids. Here the CDR3 reads CASSLGLATNEKLFF. CDR3 coding DNA: TGTGCCAGCAGCTTAGGCCTAGCAACTAATGAAAAACTGTTTTTT.

The rearrangement uses TRBV5-1 and TRBJ2-2, with D possibly being TRBD1 (6 bases). Looked up from germline, CDR1 is SGHRS and CDR2 is YFSETQ. The CDR3 spans 14 residues. The V end was cut by 4 bases, the J end by 4 bases, with 11 bases between. The DNA for the CDR3 is TGCGCCAGCAGCAGGACAGTAAGCACCGGGGAGCTGTTTTTT. Amino acids: CASSRTVSTGELFF.

The chain carries TRBV19 and TRBJ2-3; 9 bases fit TRBD1. Trimming cost V 5 bases and J 7 bases; bases outside gene matches: 13. The V gene's germline CDR1 is LNHDA and CDR2 SQIVND (reference sequence). This CDR3 is 16 amino acids long. This chain's CDR3 is CASSDLAGQGSNTQYF. In nucleotides, the CDR3 is TGTGCCAGTAGTGATCTGGCGGGACAGGGTTCTAATACGCAGTATTTT.

The rearrangement links TRBV5-4 to TRBJ2-3; 14 bases are a match to TRBD2. The CDR3 is made up of 16 amino acids. Per germline, CDR1 SGHNT and CDR2 YYREEE (reference sequence). The J segment lost 3 bases and the V segment lost 4 bases, leaving 4 bases of the junction unmatched. The CDR3: CASSIRLAGGTDTQYF. CDR3 coding DNA: TGTGCCAGCAGCATCAGACTAGCGGGGGGGACAGATACGCAGTATTTT.

The rearrangement links TRBV27 to TRBJ1-2, with 12 bases aligning to TRBD1. The CDR3 covers 13 residues. The V gene's germline CDR1 is MNHEY and CDR2 SMNVEV (reference sequence). The J segment lost 8 bases and the V segment lost 10 bases, leaving 8 bases of the junction unmatched. The CDR3 is CATSGTGGDGYTF. Written as DNA, the CDR3 is TGTGCCACCTCCGGGACAGGGGGCGACGGCTACACCTTC.

The rearrangement uses TRBV14 and TRBJ2-1; the match to TRBD2 covers 10 bases. Germline loops: CDR1 SGHDN, CDR2 FVKESK. The length of the CDR3 is 15 residues. V was clipped by 5 bases and J by 9 bases; unmatched bases: 10. The CDR3 bases are TGTGCCAGCAGCGTTTGGCTAGCGGGGGCGAGTGAGCAGTTCTTC. Residues: CASSVWLAGASEQFF.

The rearrangement links TRBV5-1 to TRBJ2-5, with D possibly TRBD2 on 6 matching bases. Germline-derived CDR1 and CDR2 are SGHRS and YFSETQ. Trimming stripped 4 bases from V and 2 bases from J, with 15 bases between. This CDR3 has 15 residues. This CDR3 reads CASSPSIGRQETQYF. CDR3 coding DNA: TGCGCCAGCAGCCCCTCGATTGGGAGGCAAGAGACCCAGTACTTC. Looking up the rest from reference TRBV5-1 and TRBJ2-5 gives the full variable domain: KAGVTQTPRYLIKTRGQQVTLSCSPISGHRSVSWYQQTPGQGLQFLFEYFSETQRNKGNFPGRFSGRQFSNSRSEMNVSTLELGDSALYLCASSPSIGRQETQYFGPGTRLLVL.

This clone was detected only once. This chain connects TRBV7-2 to TRBJ2-4; possibly TRBD1 for D (6 bases). The CDR3 sequence is 17 residues long. Trimming left V 1 base short and J 3 bases short, with 16 bases between. In germline, CDR1 is SGHTA, CDR2 FQGNSA. Written as DNA, the CDR3 is TGTGCCAGCAGCTTAGGGGGACCAGGGGAAAGCAAAAACATTCAGTACTTC. This gives the protein CASSLGGPGESKNIQYF. Full variable domain (rest looked up from reference TRBV7-2 and TRBJ2-4): GAGVSQSPSNKVTEKGKDVELRCDPISGHTALYWYRQSLGQGLEFLIYFQGNSAPDKSGLPSDRFSAERTGGSVSTLTIQRTQQEDSAVYLCASSLGGPGESKNIQYFGAGTRLSVL.

This chain uses TRBV7-2 with TRBJ1-3; no definite D call. The CDR3 has 14 amino acids. V was shortened by 3 bases and J by 0 bases, with 6 bases between the two germline ends. The V gene's germline CDR1 is SGHTA and CDR2 FQGNSA. The CDR3 sequence is CASSFYGSGNTIYF. The CDR3 coding sequence is TGTGCCAGCAGCTTTTATGGCTCTGGAAACACCATATATTTT.

The V and J genes are TRBV5-1 and TRBJ2-2; a possible D gene is TRBD2 (6 bases). The V and J ends lost 3 bases and 3 bases respectively, with 15 bases between them. This CDR3 region has 16 residues. The germline V gene encodes CDR1 SGHRS and CDR2 YFSETQ. The CDR3 bases are TGCGCCAGCAGCTCTTTCGGGAGATCGGACACCGGGGAGCTGTTTTTT. It encodes CASSSFGRSDTGELFF.

This clone was picked up a small number of times. The chain carries TRBV6-5 and TRBJ1-1; possible D gene TRBD1, 5 bases. The CDR3 runs to 15 residues. V lost 6 bases and J 10 bases, leaving 24 bases between the germline ends. Germline V gene sequence: CDR1 MNHEY, CDR2 SVGAGI. The CDR3 DNA reads as TGTGCCAGCAGCCCCACCGGGCCACCCTTCCAGGGAGCTTTCTTT. As protein: CASSPTGPPFQGAFF.

A few counts support this clone. The chain recombines TRBV7-2 with TRBJ2-5, with 7 bases identical to TRBD2. Unmatched junction bases numbered 13, after V lost 5 bases and J lost 7 bases. The V gene's germline CDR1 is SGHTA and CDR2 FQGNSA. This CDR3 has 15 residues. CDR3 DNA sequence: TGTGCCAGCAGCCGGGGAGGGGTTTTGGAGGGGACCCAGTACTTC. This gives the protein CASSRGGVLEGTQYF.

V and J are TRBV7-9 and TRBJ1-1; D not certain. The CDR3 is 13 amino acids. Germline V CDR1 and CDR2: SEHNR, FQNEAQ (reference sequence). V shed 4 bases and J shed 0 bases, with 6 bases lying between them. CDR3 protein: CASSSELNTEAFF. CDR3 DNA: TGTGCCAGCAGCTCCGAGTTGAACACTGAAGCTTTCTTT. Using reference TRBV7-9 and TRBJ1-1 for the parts outside the CDR3, the full variable domain is DTGVSQNPRHKITKRGQNVTFRCDPISEHNRLYWYRQTLGQGPEFLTYFQNEAQLEKSRLLSDRFSAERPKGSFSTLEIQRTEQGDSAMYLCASSSELNTEAFFGQGTRLTVV.

The chain joins TRBV6-1 to TRBJ2-1; D gene unclear. Germline assignment: CDR1 MNHNS and CDR2 SASEGT. V gave up 6 bases and J gave up 7 bases, with 7 bases separating them. This CDR3 region has 11 residues. CDR3 nucleotides: TGTGCCAGCAGACGCCAGAATGAGCAGTTCTTC. It yields the protein CASRRQNEQFF.

The rearrangement uses TRBV5-6 and TRBJ2-1; D gene unclear. V lost 2 bases to trimming and J lost 9 bases, with 9 bases between them. This CDR3 is 12 amino acids long. Looked up from germline, CDR1 is SGHDT and CDR2 is YYEEEE. The CDR3: CASSFGAPEQFF. CDR3 sequence (DNA): TGTGCCAGCAGCTTTGGTGCGCCTGAGCAGTTCTTC.

This clone came up once. The chain recombines TRBV19 with TRBJ1-5, with D unclear. Germline-derived CDR1 and CDR2 are LNHDA and SQIVND (reference sequence). The CDR3 sequence is 18 residues long. Trimming pared 2 bases from V and 2 bases from J, leaving 19 bases between. CDR3 sequence: CASSIRSLGRLGNQPQHF. The CDR3 DNA reads as TGTGCCAGTAGTATAAGATCCCTCGGTAGGTTGGGCAATCAGCCCCAGCATTTT.

The chain combines TRBV30 with TRBJ2-2; D is perhaps TRBD1 or TRBD2 (6 bases each). Germline V lookup: CDR1 GTSNPN, CDR2 SVGIG (reference sequence). This CDR3 spans 18 amino acids. The V and J ends lost 3 bases and 3 bases respectively, with 23 bases between them. The CDR3, as DNA: TGTGCCTGGAGGCTCGGTGGGGGGATGGGGGCTTACACCGGGGAGCTGTTTTTT. The encoded protein is CAWRLGGGMGAYTGELFF.

The chain is built from TRBV15 and TRBJ2-7, with D unresolved. The germline CDR1 and CDR2 sequences are LNHNV and YYDKDF (reference sequence). Trimming left V 0 bases short and J 0 bases short, with 6 bases between. The CDR3 is made up of 14 amino acids. CDR3 loop: CATSRDLSSYEQYF. The CDR3 DNA reads as TGTGCCACCAGCAGAGACCTTAGCTCCTACGAGCAGTACTTC.

V usage is TRBV5-1 and J usage is TRBJ2-2; D perhaps matches TRBD1 (5 bases). This CDR3 is 16 amino acids long. V dropped 1 base and J dropped 2 bases, with 12 bases sitting between them. Germline loops: CDR1 SGHRS, CDR2 YFSETQ. The CDR3 sequence is CASSLQAQANTGELFF. In nucleotides, the CDR3 is TGCGCCAGCAGCTTGCAGGCACAGGCAAACACCGGGGAGCTGTTTTTT.

This rearrangement joins TRBV11-3 to TRBJ2-6; perhaps TRBD1 as D (6 bases). Germline CDR1 is SGHNT and CDR2 is YENEEA. The V gene lost 5 bases and the J gene lost 2 bases, with 13 bases spanning the gap. The CDR3 totals 16 residues. The CDR3 here is CASSPSGAAGANVLTF. The CDR3, as DNA: TGTGCCAGCAGCCCATCAGGGGCGGCTGGGGCCAACGTCCTGACTTTC. Based on the CDR3 plus reference TRBV11-3 and TRBJ2-6, the full variable domain is EAGVVQSPRYKIIEKKQPVAFWCNPISGHNTLYWYLQNLGQGPELLIRYENEEAVDDSQLPKDRFSAERLKGVDSTLKIQPAELGDSAVYLCASSPSGAAGANVLTFGAGSRLTVL.

This clone was seen a few times. The chain joins TRBV7-2 to TRBJ1-2; no clear D. The V gene's germline CDR1 is SGHTA and CDR2 FQGNSA. This CDR3 region has 10 residues. V was clipped by 7 bases and J by 3 bases, with 3 bases between them. The CDR3 nucleotides are TGTGCCAGCATCGACTATGGCTACACCTTC. Translation gives CASIDYGYTF.

The chain uses TRBV6-6 and TRBJ2-2; TRBD1 might be the D (5 bases). The CDR3 has 14 amino acids. Germline loops: CDR1 MNHNY, CDR2 SVGAGI (reference sequence). The V gene lost 2 bases and the J gene lost 2 bases, with 6 bases spanning the gap. Here the CDR3 reads CASSYDSNTGELFF. The CDR3 nucleotides are TGTGCCAGCAGTTACGACAGTAACACCGGGGAGCTGTTTTTT.

The rearrangement links TRBV11-2 to TRBJ2-2; 8 nucleotides match TRBD2. Germline CDR1 and CDR2: SGHAT and FQNNGV. The CDR3 is 19 amino acids. V was clipped by 5 bases and J by 6 bases; unmatched bases: 20. The CDR3 region is CASSTHKTKRGMIPGELFF. CDR3 in DNA: TGTGCCAGCAGCACCCACAAGACTAAGCGGGGGATGATCCCCGGGGAGCTGTTTTTT.

This clone turned up a few times. The V and J genes are TRBV6-1 and TRBJ1-1, with D possibly being TRBD1 (5 bases). Germline V CDR1 and CDR2: MNHNS, SASEGT. The CDR3 runs 14 residues. Trimming pared 1 base from V and 1 base from J, leaving 7 bases between. The CDR3 here is CASSEEGPNTEAFF. The DNA for the CDR3 is TGTGCCAGCAGTGAAGAGGGACCGAACACTGAAGCTTTCTTT.

This sequence joins TRBV7-7 and TRBJ2-3, with D possibly TRBD1 on 6 matching bases. CDR3 length equals 14 residues. V lost 1 base, J lost 1 base, and 6 bases lay in between. Germline V CDR1 and CDR2: SSHAT, FNYEAQ (reference sequence). CDR3 sequence: CASSLDRGTDTQYF. CDR3 DNA: TGTGCCAGCAGCTTAGACAGGGGCACAGATACGCAGTATTTT.

CDR3 nucleotides: TGTGCCAGCAGTTACCTGGGACGGAGCTATGGCTACACCTTC. This encodes CASSYLGRSYGYTF. The genes are TRBV6-5 and TRBJ1-2; weak D call: TRBD1 (5 bases). Trimming took 2 bases from V and 4 from J, leaving 11 bases between them. This CDR3 has 14 residues. In germline, CDR1 is MNHEY, CDR2 SVGAGI.